A selection of T cell receptor beta chains follows, all from one sample in a study of regulatory T cells in long-lasting Graves disease. TCRdb re-called the multiplex PCR reads through MiXCR, storing one row per CDR3 protein. The table records hundreds of thousands of distinct CDR3 sequences, around 16% of them present only once. These data also featured in a second study, about T cells in Graves' hyperthyroidism and ophthalmopathy.

Here the sequenced sample was peripheral blood mononuclear cells (PBMCs), taken at new diagnosis, from a patient treated with antithyroid drugs. These receptors were collected from a man younger than 30 with Graves disease. Both conserved end residues are part of each CDR3. The order of the fields is V gene, CDR3 protein.

v_gene: TRBV19; CDR3aa: CASTPTRGEKLFF
v_gene: TRBV7-9; CDR3aa: CASSSWDSLYEQYF
v_gene: TRBV12-3/TRBV12-4; CDR3aa: CASNSDIENSGNTIYF
v_gene: TRBV28; CDR3aa: CASSLGATSGPTDTQYF
v_gene: TRBV7-9; CDR3aa: CASSARSSSGRSDEQFF
v_gene: TRBV20-1; CDR3aa: CSARERNAYEQYF
v_gene: TRBV18; CDR3aa: CASSGGTDNYGYTF
v_gene: TRBV7-3; CDR3aa: CASSSGGADTQYF
v_gene: TRBV6-2/TRBV6-3; CDR3aa: CASSFFPYEQYF
v_gene: TRBV30; CDR3aa: CAWMGQPNTEAFF
v_gene: TRBV12-3/TRBV12-4; CDR3aa: CASRIRQGAGTEAFF
v_gene: TRBV2; CDR3aa: CASSEDSFNTEAFF
v_gene: TRBV11-3; CDR3aa: CASSRGGVDTQYF
v_gene: TRBV30; CDR3aa: CAWRGLAAYNEQFF
v_gene: TRBV6-5; CDR3aa: CASSYPAVALSGELFF
v_gene: TRBV7-8; CDR3aa: CASSSQHGREAGADTQYF
v_gene: TRBV12-3/TRBV12-4; CDR3aa: CASSEPRRGQGFRETQYF
v_gene: TRBV4-2; CDR3aa: CASSQMGTVVYNEQFF
v_gene: TRBV6-2/TRBV6-3; CDR3aa: CASSEDRRGYEQYF
v_gene: TRBV9; CDR3aa: CASSAQGNSNQPQHF
v_gene: TRBV15; CDR3aa: CATSRGYGRAQETQYF
v_gene: TRBV7-9; CDR3aa: CASSDPGTRNEQFF